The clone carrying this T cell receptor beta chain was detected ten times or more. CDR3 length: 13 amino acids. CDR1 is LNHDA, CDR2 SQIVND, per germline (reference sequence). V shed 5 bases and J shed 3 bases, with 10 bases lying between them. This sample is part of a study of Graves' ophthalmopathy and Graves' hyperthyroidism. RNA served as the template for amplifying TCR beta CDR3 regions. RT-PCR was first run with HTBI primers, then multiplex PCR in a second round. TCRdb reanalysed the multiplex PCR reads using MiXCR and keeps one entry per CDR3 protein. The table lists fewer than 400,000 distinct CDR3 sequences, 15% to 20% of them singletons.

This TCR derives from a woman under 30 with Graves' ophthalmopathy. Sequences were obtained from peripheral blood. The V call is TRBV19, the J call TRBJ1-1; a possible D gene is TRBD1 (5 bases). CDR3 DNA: TGTGCCAGTAGTGACGGGGGTCACACTGAAGCTTTCTTT. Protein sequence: CASSDGGHTEAFF.